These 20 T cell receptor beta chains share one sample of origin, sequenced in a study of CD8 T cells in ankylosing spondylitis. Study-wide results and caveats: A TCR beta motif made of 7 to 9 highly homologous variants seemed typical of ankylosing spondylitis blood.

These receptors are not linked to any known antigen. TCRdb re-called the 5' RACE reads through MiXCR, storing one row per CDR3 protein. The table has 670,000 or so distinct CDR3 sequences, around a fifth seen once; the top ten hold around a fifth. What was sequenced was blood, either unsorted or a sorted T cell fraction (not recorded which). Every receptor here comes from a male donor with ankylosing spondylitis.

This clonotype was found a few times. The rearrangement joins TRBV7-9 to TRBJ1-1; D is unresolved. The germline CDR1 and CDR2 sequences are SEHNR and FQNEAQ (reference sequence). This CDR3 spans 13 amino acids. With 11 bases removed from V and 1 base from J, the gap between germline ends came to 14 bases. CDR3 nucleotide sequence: TGTGCCGGGGTTCGGAAGGCGAACACTGAAGCTTTCTTT. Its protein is CAGVRKANTEAFF. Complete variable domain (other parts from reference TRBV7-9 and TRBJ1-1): DTGVSQNPRHKITKRGQNVTFRCDPISEHNRLYWYRQTLGQGPEFLTYFQNEAQLEKSRLLSDRFSAERPKGSFSTLEIQRTEQGDSAMYLCAGVRKANTEAFFGQGTRLTVV.

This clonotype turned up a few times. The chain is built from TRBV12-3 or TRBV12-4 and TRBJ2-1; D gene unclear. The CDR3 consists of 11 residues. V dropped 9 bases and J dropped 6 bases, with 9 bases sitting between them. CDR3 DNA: TGTGCCAGTCAAGAGTTCAATGAGCAGTTCTTC. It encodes CASQEFNEQFF.

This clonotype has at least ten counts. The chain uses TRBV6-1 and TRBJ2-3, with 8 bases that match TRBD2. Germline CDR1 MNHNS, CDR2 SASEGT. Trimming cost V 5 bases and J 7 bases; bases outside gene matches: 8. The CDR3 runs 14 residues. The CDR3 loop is CASSTGLETYTQYF. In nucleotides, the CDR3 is TGTGCCAGCAGTACGGGACTAGAGACGTATACGCAGTATTTT.

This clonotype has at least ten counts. The CDR3 nucleotides read TGTGCCACCAGCGATAGGAGGAATGAGCAGTTCTTC. Translating it yields CATSDRRNEQFF. The chain is built from TRBV15 and TRBJ2-1; D is perhaps TRBD2 (5 bases). V lost 5 bases and J 7 bases, leaving 9 bases between the germline ends. The CDR3 is 12 residues long. Germline V gives CDR1 LNHNV, CDR2 YYDKDF (reference sequence).

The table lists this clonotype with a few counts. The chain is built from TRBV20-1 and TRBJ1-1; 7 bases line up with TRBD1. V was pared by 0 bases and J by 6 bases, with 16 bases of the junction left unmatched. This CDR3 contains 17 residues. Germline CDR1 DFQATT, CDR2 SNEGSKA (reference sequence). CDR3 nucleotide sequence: TGCAGTGCTAGAGATATTGGACGGGACAGTCTGGGCGCTGAAGCTTTCTTT. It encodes CSARDIGRDSLGAEAFF.

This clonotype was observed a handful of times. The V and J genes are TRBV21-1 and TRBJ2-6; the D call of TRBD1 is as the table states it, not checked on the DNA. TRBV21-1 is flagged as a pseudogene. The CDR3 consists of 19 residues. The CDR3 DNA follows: TGTGCCAGCACTCTGATGGGGGACAGGGACCCCTCTGGGGCCAACGTCCTGACTTTC. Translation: CASTLMGDRDPSGANVLTF.

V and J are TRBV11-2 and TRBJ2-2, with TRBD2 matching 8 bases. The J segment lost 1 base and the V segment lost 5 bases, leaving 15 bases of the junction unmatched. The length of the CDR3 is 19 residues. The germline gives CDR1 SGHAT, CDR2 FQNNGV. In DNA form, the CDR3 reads TGTGCCAGCAGCCCCGGGCGGGGGGCGCTTCGCGAGAACACCGGGGAGCTGTTTTTT. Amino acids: CASSPGRGALRENTGELFF.

CDR3 nucleotide sequence: TGCAGCGCCCGAGGGGCTAGCGGCACAGATACGCAGTATTTT. It codes for CSARGASGTDTQYF. The chain couples TRBV29-1 to TRBJ2-3; TRBD2 is a possible D gene (6 bases). This CDR3 has 14 residues. Germline V gives CDR1 SQVTM, CDR2 ANQGSEA. Trimming took 7 bases from V and 1 from J, leaving 15 bases between them.

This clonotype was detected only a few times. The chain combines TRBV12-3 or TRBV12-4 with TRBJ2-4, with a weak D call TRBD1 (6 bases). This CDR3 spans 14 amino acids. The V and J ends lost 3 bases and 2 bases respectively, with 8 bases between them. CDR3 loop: CASSFGQTKNIQYF. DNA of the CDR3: TGTGCCAGCAGTTTCGGACAGACCAAAAACATTCAGTACTTC.

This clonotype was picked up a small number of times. CDR3 nucleotide sequence: TGTGCCAGCAGCGTACAGGGGCCAGATACGCAGTATTTT. This codes for CASSVQGPDTQYF. The chain combines TRBV9 with TRBJ2-3; D perhaps matches TRBD1 (6 bases). Trimming took 1 base from V and 4 from J, leaving 7 bases between them. Germline-derived CDR1 and CDR2 are SGDLS and YYNGEE. There are 13 residues in the CDR3.

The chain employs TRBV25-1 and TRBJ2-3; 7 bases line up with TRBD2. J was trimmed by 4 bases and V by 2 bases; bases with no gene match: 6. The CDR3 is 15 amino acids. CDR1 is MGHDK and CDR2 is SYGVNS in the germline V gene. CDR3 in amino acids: CASSEPGLVADTQYF. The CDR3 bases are TGTGCCAGCAGTGAACCAGGACTAGTTGCAGATACGCAGTATTTT.

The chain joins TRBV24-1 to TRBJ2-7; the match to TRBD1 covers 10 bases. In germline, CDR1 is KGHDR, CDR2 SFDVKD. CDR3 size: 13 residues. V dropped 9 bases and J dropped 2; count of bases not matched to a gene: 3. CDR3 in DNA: TGTGCCACCGGGACAGGGGAAACCTACGAGCAGTACTTC. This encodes CATGTGETYEQYF.

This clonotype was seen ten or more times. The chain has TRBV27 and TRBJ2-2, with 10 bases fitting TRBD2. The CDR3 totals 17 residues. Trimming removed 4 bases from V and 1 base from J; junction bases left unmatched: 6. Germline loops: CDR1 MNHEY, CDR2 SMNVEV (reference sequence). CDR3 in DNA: TGTGCCAGCAGTTCCAATAGACTAGCGGGGAACACCGGGGAGCTGTTTTTT. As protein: CASSSNRLAGNTGELFF.

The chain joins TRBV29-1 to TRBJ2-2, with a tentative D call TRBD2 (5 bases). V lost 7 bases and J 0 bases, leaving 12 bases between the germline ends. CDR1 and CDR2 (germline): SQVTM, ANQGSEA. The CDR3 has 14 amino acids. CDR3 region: CSAYGETNTGELFF. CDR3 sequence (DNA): TGCAGCGCCTACGGGGAGACGAACACCGGGGAGCTGTTTTTT.

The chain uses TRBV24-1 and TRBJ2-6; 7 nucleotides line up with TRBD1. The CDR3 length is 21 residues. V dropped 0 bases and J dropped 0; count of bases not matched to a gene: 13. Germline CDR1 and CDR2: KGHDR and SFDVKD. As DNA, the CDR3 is TGTGCCACCAGTGATTTGACGTCCGACAGGGCACTTTCCTCTGGGGCCAACGTCCTGACTTTC. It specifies CATSDLTSDRALSSGANVLTF.

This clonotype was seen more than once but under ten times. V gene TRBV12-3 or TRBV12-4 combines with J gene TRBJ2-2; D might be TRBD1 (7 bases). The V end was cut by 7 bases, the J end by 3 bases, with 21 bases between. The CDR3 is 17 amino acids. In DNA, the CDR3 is TGTGCCAGCACCGGGGGTGAGGGGGCGTCGTACACCGGGGAGCTGTTTTTT. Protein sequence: CASTGGEGASYTGELFF.

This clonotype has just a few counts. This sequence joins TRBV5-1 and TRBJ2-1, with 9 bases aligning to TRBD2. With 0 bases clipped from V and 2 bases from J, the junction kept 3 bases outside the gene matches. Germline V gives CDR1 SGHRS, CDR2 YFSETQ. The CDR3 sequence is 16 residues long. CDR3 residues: CASSLVSSGAYNEQFF. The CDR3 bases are TGCGCCAGCAGCTTGGTATCTAGCGGGGCCTACAATGAGCAGTTCTTC.

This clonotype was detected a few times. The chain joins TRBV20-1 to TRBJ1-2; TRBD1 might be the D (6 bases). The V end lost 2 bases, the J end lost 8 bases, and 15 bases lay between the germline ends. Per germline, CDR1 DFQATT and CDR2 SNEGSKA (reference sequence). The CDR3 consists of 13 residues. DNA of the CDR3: TGCAGTGCTAGACTAATAGACAGGTGGGGCTACACCTTC. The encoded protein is CSARLIDRWGYTF.

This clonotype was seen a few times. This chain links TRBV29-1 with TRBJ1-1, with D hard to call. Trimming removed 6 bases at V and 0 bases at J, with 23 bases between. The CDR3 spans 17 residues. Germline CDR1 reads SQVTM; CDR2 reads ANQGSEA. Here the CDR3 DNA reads TGCAGCGTCCGGGTCGGCACCAGTTTGACAATGAACACTGAAGCTTTCTTT. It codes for CSVRVGTSLTMNTEAFF.

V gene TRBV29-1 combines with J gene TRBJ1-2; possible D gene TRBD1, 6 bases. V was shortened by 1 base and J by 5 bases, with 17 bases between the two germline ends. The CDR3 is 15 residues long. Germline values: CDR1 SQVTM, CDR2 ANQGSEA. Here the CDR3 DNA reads TGCAGCGTTGAAGGGAAGGGCGGGGGCTCGTATGGCTACACCTTC. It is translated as CSVEGKGGGSYGYTF.